This TCR beta chain stems from a study of blood T cell repertoires in COVID-19. Whole-study context: COVID-19 samples collected from the United States, Italy and Spain covered acute and convalescent phases. T cells, B-cell-depleted T cells, or PBMCs provided the cDNA or gDNA that served as material.

Sequencing used immunoSEQ multiplex PCR; TCRdb keeps in-frame clones, though not all of them. The sample has around 270,000 clones, roughly 90% seen once. There are 20 residues in the CDR3. J lost 0 bases, V lost 2 bases, and 11 bases had no gene match. Germline CDR1 reads ENHRY; CDR2 reads SYGVKD. The rearrangement links TRBV10-3 to TRBJ2-4; 12 positions match TRBD2. This TCR derives from a man in his forties with acute or convalescent COVID-19. The specimen was peripheral blood. CDR3: CAISETRLAGAALAKNIQYF. The CDR3 bases are TGTGCCATCAGTGAGACGAGACTAGCGGGGGCCGCATTAGCCAAAAACATTCAGTACTTC.